These T cell receptor beta chains were read from a single sample in a study of blood T cell repertoires in COVID-19. Libraries were prepared by immunoSEQ multiplex PCR; TCRdb keeps only in-frame clonotypes and omits some of them. The sample consists of almost 400,000 clones, approximately 89% of them appearing once. Sequencing used PBMCs or T cells enriched from blood (not recorded which). All receptors derive from a woman between 25 and 40 years old who had recovered from COVID-19. Both conserved end residues are part of each CDR3. Fields, in order: CDR3 DNA, CDR3 protein, J gene, D gene, V gene, clone size. A D gene is named only where the DNA matches it firmly. Not all rows give a size; the values are once, few, many and, for expanded clones, a class.

CDR3 DNA: TGTGCTAGTGGTTCCGGGTCAGCGTACCAAGAGACCCAGTACTTC; CDR3 protein: CASGSGSAYQETQYF; J gene: TRBJ2-5; D gene: NA; V gene: TRBV12-5; clone size: few
CDR3 DNA: TGCGCCAGCAGCCGAGACAGGGGTCCCTATGGCTACACCTTC; CDR3 protein: CASSRDRGPYGYTF; J gene: TRBJ1-2; D gene: TRBD1; V gene: TRBV5-1; clone size: once
CDR3 DNA: TGTGCCAGCAGTGACTCCCCTAGCGGGGATAACACCGGGGAGCTGTTTTTT; CDR3 protein: CASSDSPSGDNTGELFF; J gene: TRBJ2-2; D gene: TRBD2; V gene: TRBV6-4; clone size: NA
CDR3 DNA: TGCAGCGCCCGGGACACCCAAGAGACCCAGTACTTC; CDR3 protein: CSARDTQETQYF; J gene: TRBJ2-5; D gene: NA; V gene: TRBV29-1; clone size: NA
CDR3 DNA: TGTGCCAGTAGTAGCTTCCGGGACAGGGGGAGTAATGAGCAGTTCTTC; CDR3 protein: CASSSFRDRGSNEQFF; J gene: TRBJ2-1; D gene: TRBD1; V gene: TRBV19; clone size: NA
CDR3 DNA: TGTGCCAGCAGTTTATCGGGCCCCTACGAGCAGTACTTC; CDR3 protein: CASSLSGPYEQYF; J gene: TRBJ2-7; D gene: NA; V gene: TRBV27; clone size: NA
CDR3 DNA: TGTGCCAGCAGTTACTCGGAGAACGGGGGGACCCAGTACTTC; CDR3 protein: CASSYSENGGTQYF; J gene: TRBJ2-5; D gene: NA; V gene: TRBV6-5; clone size: NA
CDR3 DNA: TGTGCCAGCAGCTTACCACAGGGGACGGGCGGCTACACCTTC; CDR3 protein: CASSLPQGTGGYTF; J gene: TRBJ1-2; D gene: TRBD1; V gene: TRBV7-2; clone size: NA
CDR3 DNA: TGTGCCACCAGTGACCCAAGACAGGGGAAAAAACTGTTTTTT; CDR3 protein: CATSDPRQGKKLFF; J gene: TRBJ1-4; D gene: TRBD1; V gene: TRBV24-1; clone size: NA
CDR3 DNA: TGTGCTATAGGCGGGAATAGATACGAGCAGTACTTC; CDR3 protein: CAIGGNRYEQYF; J gene: TRBJ2-7; D gene: NA; V gene: TRBV6-5; clone size: NA
CDR3 DNA: TGTGCCAGCAGCTTTTCCCAGGGTGGCGACGAGCAGTACTTC; CDR3 protein: CASSFSQGGDEQYF; J gene: TRBJ2-7; D gene: NA; V gene: TRBV7-6; clone size: once
CDR3 DNA: TGCGCCAGCAGCCAGGAGCCGGGACAGGGCGGATTCGGGGCTTTCTTT; CDR3 protein: CASSQEPGQGGFGAFF; J gene: TRBJ1-1; D gene: TRBD1; V gene: TRBV4-3; clone size: NA
CDR3 DNA: TGTGCCAGCCAACAGGGGGCGGTCACTGAAGCTTTCTTT; CDR3 protein: CASQQGAVTEAFF; J gene: TRBJ1-1; D gene: TRBD1; V gene: TRBV12-3/TRBV12-4; clone size: NA
CDR3 DNA: TGTGCCAGCAGCTCATCTCCTCGGGGGGCACTAGCCAAAAACATTCAGTACTTC; CDR3 protein: CASSSSPRGALAKNIQYF; J gene: TRBJ2-4; D gene: NA; V gene: TRBV11-2; clone size: NA
CDR3 DNA: TGTGCCAGCAGCTTACGGGGGACAGATACGCAGTATTTT; CDR3 protein: CASSLRGTDTQYF; J gene: TRBJ2-3; D gene: NA; V gene: TRBV11-2; clone size: NA
CDR3 DNA: TGTGCCAGCAGGACAGGGGGCGACACTGAAGCTTTCTTT; CDR3 protein: CASRTGGDTEAFF; J gene: TRBJ1-1; D gene: TRBD1; V gene: TRBV3-1/TRBV3-2; clone size: NA
CDR3 DNA: TGCGCCAGCAGCCCTGCGGGGTTACGAGTGCATGAGCAGTTCTTC; CDR3 protein: CASSPAGLRVHEQFF; J gene: TRBJ2-1; D gene: NA; V gene: TRBV23-1; clone size: NA
CDR3 DNA: TGTGCCAGCAGTGAAGCACTAGCGCATGGGACAGATACGCAGTATTTT; CDR3 protein: CASSEALAHGTDTQYF; J gene: TRBJ2-3; D gene: TRBD2; V gene: TRBV6-1; clone size: NA
CDR3 DNA: TGTGCCAGCAGCTCCTTTCAGGGCCAAGAGACCCAGTACTTC; CDR3 protein: CASSSFQGQETQYF; J gene: TRBJ2-5; D gene: NA; V gene: TRBV7-2; clone size: NA
CDR3 DNA: TGTGCCAGCAGTCCCCGTGGGGGCGCTACCTATGGCTACACCTTC; CDR3 protein: CASSPRGGATYGYTF; J gene: TRBJ1-2; D gene: NA; V gene: TRBV28; clone size: NA
CDR3 DNA: TGCGCCAGCAGCCAGGAACTAGCGGCTGACACAGATACGCAGTATTTT; CDR3 protein: CASSQELAADTDTQYF; J gene: TRBJ2-3; D gene: TRBD2; V gene: TRBV4-1; clone size: NA
CDR3 DNA: TGTGCCAGCAGTTTCACAGGGGATTATAGCAATCAGCCCCAGCATTTT; CDR3 protein: CASSFTGDYSNQPQHF; J gene: TRBJ1-5; D gene: TRBD1; V gene: TRBV28; clone size: NA
CDR3 DNA: TGTGCCAGCAGCTTGGTAGGCAGGCGGGACTATGGCTACACCTTC; CDR3 protein: CASSLVGRRDYGYTF; J gene: TRBJ1-2; D gene: NA; V gene: TRBV5-4; clone size: NA
CDR3 DNA: TGCGCCAGCAGTTCGACCCCGGAGGAAAACCACGGACAGCCCCAGCATTTT; CDR3 protein: CASSSTPEENHGQPQHF; J gene: TRBJ1-5; D gene: NA; V gene: TRBV10-2; clone size: NA
CDR3 DNA: TGTGCCAGCAGTTTATCGTGGGGCAGTAGCACAGATACGCAGTATTTT; CDR3 protein: CASSLSWGSSTDTQYF; J gene: TRBJ2-3; D gene: NA; V gene: TRBV27; clone size: NA
CDR3 DNA: TGCAGCGTTGGCCGCGAGGGTGTCTATGGCTACACCTTC; CDR3 protein: CSVGREGVYGYTF; J gene: TRBJ1-2; D gene: NA; V gene: TRBV29-1; clone size: once
CDR3 DNA: TGTGCCAGTAATGAGCCAACGACAAATTCACCCCTCCACTTT; CDR3 protein: CASNEPTTNSPLHF; J gene: TRBJ1-6; D gene: NA; V gene: TRBV19; clone size: NA
CDR3 DNA: TGTGCCAGTAGTTCCAGGACAGGGAGGCAGCCCCAGCATTTT; CDR3 protein: CASSSRTGRQPQHF; J gene: TRBJ1-5; D gene: TRBD1; V gene: TRBV19; clone size: once
CDR3 DNA: TGTGCCAGCAGCCTCCAGGGGACCTACGAGCAGTACTTC; CDR3 protein: CASSLQGTYEQYF; J gene: TRBJ2-7; D gene: NA; V gene: TRBV14; clone size: NA
CDR3 DNA: TGCGCCAGCAGCCAATTGCAGGGGGCAGGTGGCTACACCTTC; CDR3 protein: CASSQLQGAGGYTF; J gene: TRBJ1-2; D gene: TRBD1; V gene: TRBV4-1; clone size: NA
CDR3 DNA: TGTGCCAGCAGCCGACGGACAGGGACCCAAAGCTCCTATAATTCACCCCTCCACTTT; CDR3 protein: CASSRRTGTQSSYNSPLHF; J gene: TRBJ1-6; D gene: TRBD1; V gene: TRBV4-2; clone size: NA
CDR3 DNA: TGTGCCAGCAGCTCTAAAAACAGGGGAGCGGGCGTCCTGACTTTC; CDR3 protein: CASSSKNRGAGVLTF; J gene: TRBJ2-6; D gene: NA; V gene: TRBV11-2; clone size: once
CDR3 DNA: TGTGCCAGCACCCCTCGAACTAGCGGGGGAACAGATACGCAGTATTTT; CDR3 protein: CASTPRTSGGTDTQYF; J gene: TRBJ2-3; D gene: TRBD2; V gene: TRBV4-2; clone size: NA
CDR3 DNA: TGTGCCAGCAGCTTAACTCTTTTTCGGGACAGGGTATCCTACGAGCAGTACTTC; CDR3 protein: CASSLTLFRDRVSYEQYF; J gene: TRBJ2-7; D gene: TRBD1; V gene: TRBV11-2; clone size: NA
CDR3 DNA: TGTGCCAGCAGCTCCCCTTCGGGGGGGTGGTTTTCTACAGATACGCAGTATTTT; CDR3 protein: CASSSPSGGWFSTDTQYF; J gene: TRBJ2-3; D gene: TRBD2; V gene: TRBV7-2; clone size: NA
CDR3 DNA: TGTGCCAGCAGCGCTATAGCTGGGAATGAGCAGTTCTTC; CDR3 protein: CASSAIAGNEQFF; J gene: TRBJ2-1; D gene: NA; V gene: TRBV2; clone size: NA
CDR3 DNA: TGCGCCAGCAGCCACGGACAGGGAGTTCCCAACTATGGCTACACCTTC; CDR3 protein: CASSHGQGVPNYGYTF; J gene: TRBJ1-2; D gene: TRBD1; V gene: TRBV5-1; clone size: NA
CDR3 DNA: TGCGCCAGCAGCCGACAGTGGGGCGCTACGCAGTATTTT; CDR3 protein: CASSRQWGATQYF; J gene: TRBJ2-3; D gene: NA; V gene: TRBV5-1; clone size: NA
CDR3 DNA: TGTGCCAGCAGTGACAGGGGGAACTTTGTCGGCTACACCTTC; CDR3 protein: CASSDRGNFVGYTF; J gene: TRBJ1-2; D gene: TRBD1; V gene: TRBV6-1; clone size: NA
CDR3 DNA: TGTGCCAGCAGCGTAGAGGACAGGTCTGGAAACACCATATATTTT; CDR3 protein: CASSVEDRSGNTIYF; J gene: TRBJ1-3; D gene: TRBD1; V gene: TRBV9; clone size: NA
CDR3 DNA: TGTGCCAGCAGACTTTCAGGGGGGCGGGAAAAACTGTTTTTT; CDR3 protein: CASRLSGGREKLFF; J gene: TRBJ1-4; D gene: TRBD1; V gene: TRBV7-9; clone size: NA
CDR3 DNA: TGTGCCAGCAGACAGGGGGCATCTTATGGCTACACCTTC; CDR3 protein: CASRQGASYGYTF; J gene: TRBJ1-2; D gene: TRBD1; V gene: TRBV9; clone size: NA
CDR3 DNA: TGTGCCAGCAGCTTACAGGGGGCCTACGAGCAGTACTTC; CDR3 protein: CASSLQGAYEQYF; J gene: TRBJ2-7; D gene: TRBD1; V gene: TRBV5-4; clone size: NA
CDR3 DNA: TGTGCCAGCATTAATTACACGCCGTCCCTTCGCTACGAGCAGTACTTC; CDR3 protein: CASINYTPSLRYEQYF; J gene: TRBJ2-7; D gene: NA; V gene: TRBV21-1; clone size: NA
CDR3 DNA: TGCGCCAGCAGCTCCTATCCACAGAGCTCCTATAATTCACCCCTCCACTTT; CDR3 protein: CASSSYPQSSYNSPLHF; J gene: TRBJ1-6; D gene: NA; V gene: TRBV5-1; clone size: NA
CDR3 DNA: TGTGCCAGCAGTCCCCGACAGGGCCGACTTAACTATGGCTACACCTTC; CDR3 protein: CASSPRQGRLNYGYTF; J gene: TRBJ1-2; D gene: TRBD1; V gene: TRBV27; clone size: once
CDR3 DNA: TGTGCCAGCAGTAGGGAGGGGGGACCGGGCCAGCCCCAGCATTTT; CDR3 protein: CASSREGGPGQPQHF; J gene: TRBJ1-5; D gene: NA; V gene: TRBV27; clone size: once
CDR3 DNA: TGCGCCAGCAGCCTCGACACCGGGGGCAATGAGCAGTTCTTC; CDR3 protein: CASSLDTGGNEQFF; J gene: TRBJ2-1; D gene: NA; V gene: TRBV5-1; clone size: once
CDR3 DNA: TGTGCCAGCAGCATAAATGAAAACAGGGGGCGAGGGTCTGGGGCCAACGTCCTGACTTTC; CDR3 protein: CASSINENRGRGSGANVLTF; J gene: TRBJ2-6; D gene: TRBD1; V gene: TRBV2; clone size: NA
CDR3 DNA: TGTGCCAGCAGCCATACGACAAGTTATGGCTACACCTTC; CDR3 protein: CASSHTTSYGYTF; J gene: TRBJ1-2; D gene: NA; V gene: TRBV7-9; clone size: NA
CDR3 DNA: TGTGCCAGCAGCCAAGGACCGGGACAGGGGAGCGATGAGCAGTTCTTC; CDR3 protein: CASSQGPGQGSDEQFF; J gene: TRBJ2-1; D gene: TRBD1; V gene: TRBV3-1/TRBV3-2; clone size: NA
CDR3 DNA: TGTGCCAGCAGCTCCCCCATGACTAGCGTTGGCACAGATACGCAGTATTTT; CDR3 protein: CASSSPMTSVGTDTQYF; J gene: TRBJ2-3; D gene: TRBD2; V gene: TRBV5-4; clone size: NA
CDR3 DNA: TGTGCCAGCGAAGCGCGGGGGAGCGGGTCCTACGAGCAGTACTTC; CDR3 protein: CASEARGSGSYEQYF; J gene: TRBJ2-7; D gene: TRBD2; V gene: TRBV6-5; clone size: NA